This T cell receptor (beta chain) stems from a study of cytotoxic CD8 clonotypes in ibrutinib-treated CLL. Study at large: The patients, under 13 relapsed/refractory and 15 treatment-naive, included approximately 17 who were IGHV unmutated.

Study results and caveats: Sustained-remission and progressing patients' sampling times differed. Stable or contracted on treatment, public clonotypes were also uncommon.

Genomic DNA for TCR beta libraries, 1.5 to 2 micrograms, came from cryopreserved PBMCs. This table comes from immunoSEQ multiplex PCR, and its TCRdb copy is limited to in-frame clones, with some not included. Of about 140,000 clones listed, 80% are singletons. Points on this clone: What it binds is unknown.

The CDR3 length is 15 residues. V was clipped by 2 bases and J by 2 bases, with 12 bases between them. Germline V gene sequence: CDR1 PRHDT, CDR2 FYEKMQ (reference sequence). The specimen was PBMCs, collected after 36 months of ibrutinib treatment. This receptor was identified in a human donor with chronic lymphocytic leukemia. The rearrangement joins TRBV13 to TRBJ2-5; D remains ambiguous. For the CDR3, the DNA is TGTGCCAGCAGCTTACTTGGGCCCAGTCAAGAGACCCAGTACTTC. Its protein is CASSLLGPSQETQYF.